What follows are 17 T cell receptor beta chains derived from one specimen sequenced in a study of metastatic and nonmetastatic thyroid tumors. There were no patients who had received any treatment before thyroid surgery. TCRdb called clones again from the PCR reads with MiXCR. The sample includes roughly 40,000 clones, around 17% of them seen just once. The sequencing sample was made of blood. The receptor set was obtained from a female donor with papillary thyroid cancer or a benign thyroid nodule (not recorded which). Some clones in this sample may be carry-over from other donors' samples.

This clone was counted ten times or more. The V and J genes are TRBV10-3 and TRBJ1-5; possible D gene TRBD1, 5 bases. The CDR3 runs 17 residues. The germline CDR1 and CDR2 sequences are ENHRY and SYGVKD. The V gene lost 0 bases and the J gene lost 7 bases, with 19 bases spanning the gap. The CDR3, as DNA: TGTGCCATCAGTGAGTCGAAAGGCGAGGGGAGGTTACAGCCCCAGCATTTT. This translates into CAISESKGEGRLQPQHF.

This clone has at least ten counts. Given a much more abundant clone one base away, this may be a read error. The chain is built from TRBV20-1 and TRBJ2-1; 8 bases fit TRBD2. There are 17 residues in the CDR3. Germline loops: CDR1 DFQATT, CDR2 SNEGSKA (reference sequence). Here the CDR3 reads CSPRDPGEAGEGNEQFF. The CDR3 region has the DNA TGCAGTCCTAGAGATCCCGGGGAAGCGGGAGAGGGAAATGAGCAGTTCTTC.

This clone has a count of ten or more. V usage is TRBV5-1 and J usage is TRBJ1-3; no reliable D call. Looked up from germline, CDR1 is SGHRS and CDR2 is YFSETQ. The V gene lost 0 bases and the J gene lost 4 bases, with 5 bases spanning the gap. The CDR3 is 13 residues long. CDR3 sequence: CASSLAVGNTIYF. CDR3 nucleotide sequence: TGCGCCAGCAGCTTGGCAGTAGGAAACACCATATATTTT.

This clone was seen ten or more times. The genes are TRBV12-3 or TRBV12-4 and TRBJ2-7; 7 bases align to TRBD1. The CDR3 loop spans 14 amino acids. V dropped 7 bases and J dropped 0; count of bases not matched to a gene: 6. Here the CDR3 reads CASKPQGSSYEQYF. The CDR3 coding sequence is TGTGCCAGCAAGCCACAGGGGTCCTCCTACGAGCAGTACTTC.

There are many counts of this clone. The chain recombines TRBV6-5 with TRBJ2-1, with TRBD1 matching over 9 bases. V gave up 6 bases and J gave up 3 bases; unmatched junction bases: 12. Germline V gene lookup returns CDR1 MNHEY and CDR2 SVGAGI. CDR3 length equals 17 residues. The CDR3 spells CASSRQGESIFYNEQFF. The DNA of the CDR3 is TGTGCCAGCAGCAGACAGGGGGAATCTATCTTCTACAATGAGCAGTTCTTC.

The chain recombines TRBV12-3 or TRBV12-4 with TRBJ1-2; D remains ambiguous. The CDR3 length is 13 residues. V dropped 5 bases and J dropped 7 bases, with 14 bases sitting between them. The CDR3 is CASSPQDILGYTF. The CDR3 DNA is TGTGCCAGCAGTCCCCAAGACATACTTGGCTACACCTTC.

This clone was picked up many times. The V and J genes are TRBV20-1 and TRBJ1-1; a weak D match, TRBD1 (5 bases). This CDR3 region has 13 residues. Per germline, CDR1 DFQATT and CDR2 SNEGSKA (reference sequence). The V and J ends lost 5 bases and 4 bases respectively, with 14 bases between them. In DNA, the CDR3 is TGCAGTGCTCGGATAGGGGCTGCCACTGAAGCTTTCTTT. It specifies CSARIGAATEAFF.

This clone was seen at least ten times. The chain is built from TRBV6-5 and TRBJ2-7; D remains unclear. Trimming took 0 bases from V and 3 from J, leaving 6 bases between them. Germline CDR1 and CDR2: MNHEY and SVGAGI. The CDR3 runs to 13 residues. The CDR3: CASSYSTGYEQYF. In DNA form, the CDR3 reads TGTGCCAGCAGTTACTCGACTGGCTACGAGCAGTACTTC.

The sample holds a few counts of this clone. At one end the junction does not follow the germline gene, possibly because of a read error. The V gene is TRBV27, the J gene TRBJ1-5; D is unclear. The germline gives CDR1 MNHEY, CDR2 SMNVEV (reference sequence). The CDR3 is 14 residues long. In DNA form, the CDR3 reads TGTGTCAGCAGCATGGACTTGATCAATCAGCCCCAGCATTTT. Translation: CVSSMDLINQPQHF.

The chain has TRBV15 and TRBJ2-5; D possibly corresponds to TRBD1 (5 bases). Trimming took off 1 base at V and 2 bases at J, with 8 bases between the two ends. Germline V gene sequence: CDR1 LNHNV, CDR2 YYDKDF (reference sequence). The CDR3 runs to 14 residues. The CDR3: CATSRGQRQETQYF. The CDR3 DNA sequence: TGTGCCACCAGCAGAGGACAGAGACAAGAGACCCAGTACTTC.

This clone has at least ten counts. The chain recombines TRBV5-1 with TRBJ2-1; a weak D match, TRBD2 (6 bases). CDR1 and CDR2 from the germline V gene are SGHRS and YFSETQ. This CDR3 is built from 16 residues. The ends were cut back, 4 bases at V and 5 bases at J, with 19 bases in the middle. The chain's CDR3 is CASSDLAIRFDNEQFF. The CDR3 DNA sequence: TGCGCCAGCAGCGATCTAGCGATTCGTTTCGACAATGAGCAGTTCTTC.

The chain uses TRBV2 and TRBJ1-1; 7 nucleotides agree with TRBD1. The CDR3 has 14 amino acids. Germline V gene data show CDR1 as SNHLY and CDR2 as FYNNEI. With 5 bases clipped from V and 5 bases from J, the junction kept 8 bases outside the gene matches. CDR3 loop: CASSQPAGGTEAFF. Written as DNA, the CDR3 is TGTGCCAGCAGTCAGCCCGCAGGGGGAACTGAAGCTTTCTTT.

This chain joins TRBV30 and TRBJ2-7, with TRBD2 as a possible D gene (6 bases). Trimming took off 8 bases at V and 3 bases at J, with 17 bases between the two ends. Looked up from germline, CDR1 is GTSNPN and CDR2 is SVGIG (reference sequence). This CDR3 has 13 amino acids. The CDR3 nucleotides read TGTGCCCGCCTTTTTTTGCGGGACTACGAGCAGTACTTC. Its protein product is CARLFLRDYEQYF.

This clone appeared many times. The CDR3 DNA sequence: TGTGCCAGCAGTTTAAGACAGGGGGCAGGCAATGAGCAGTTCTTC. Its translation is CASSLRQGAGNEQFF. V is TRBV27 and J is TRBJ2-1, with 10 bases that match TRBD1. CDR3 length equals 15 residues. Germline V CDR1 and CDR2: MNHEY, SMNVEV (reference sequence). J gave up 6 bases and V 2 bases, and 4 bases lay outside the gene matches.

This clone appeared many times. The rearrangement uses TRBV30 and TRBJ2-1, with 11 positions matching TRBD2. Trimming at V came to 0 bases and at J to 4 bases, leaving 8 bases not matched to a gene. Germline V gene lookup returns CDR1 GTSNPN and CDR2 SVGIG (reference sequence). CDR3 size: 17 residues. The CDR3 DNA sequence: TGTGCCTGGAGTGTACGTGTTAGCGGGAGGGTATACAATGAGCAGTTCTTC. This encodes CAWSVRVSGRVYNEQFF.

This clone came up many times. The chain links TRBV10-2 to TRBJ2-1; TRBD1 agrees at 8 bases. The CDR3 is 11 residues long. V lost 7 bases and J lost 8; bases outside the gene matches: 1. The germline V gene encodes CDR1 WSHSY and CDR2 SAAADI. The CDR3 DNA reads as TGCGCCAGCACGACAGGGGATGAGCAGTTCTTC. Amino acids: CASTTGDEQFF.

This clone was found many times. Given a much more abundant clone one base away, this may be a read error. The V and J genes are TRBV28 and TRBJ2-6; D is possibly TRBD1 (5 bases). The V and J ends lost 4 bases and 0 bases respectively, with 16 bases between them. CDR1 is MDHEN, CDR2 SYDVKM, per germline. The CDR3 contains 18 residues. DNA of the CDR3: TGTGCCAGCAGTTACGTGACAGACTCAGGCTCTGGGGCCAACGTCCTGACTTTC. It specifies CASSYVTDSGSGANVLTF.